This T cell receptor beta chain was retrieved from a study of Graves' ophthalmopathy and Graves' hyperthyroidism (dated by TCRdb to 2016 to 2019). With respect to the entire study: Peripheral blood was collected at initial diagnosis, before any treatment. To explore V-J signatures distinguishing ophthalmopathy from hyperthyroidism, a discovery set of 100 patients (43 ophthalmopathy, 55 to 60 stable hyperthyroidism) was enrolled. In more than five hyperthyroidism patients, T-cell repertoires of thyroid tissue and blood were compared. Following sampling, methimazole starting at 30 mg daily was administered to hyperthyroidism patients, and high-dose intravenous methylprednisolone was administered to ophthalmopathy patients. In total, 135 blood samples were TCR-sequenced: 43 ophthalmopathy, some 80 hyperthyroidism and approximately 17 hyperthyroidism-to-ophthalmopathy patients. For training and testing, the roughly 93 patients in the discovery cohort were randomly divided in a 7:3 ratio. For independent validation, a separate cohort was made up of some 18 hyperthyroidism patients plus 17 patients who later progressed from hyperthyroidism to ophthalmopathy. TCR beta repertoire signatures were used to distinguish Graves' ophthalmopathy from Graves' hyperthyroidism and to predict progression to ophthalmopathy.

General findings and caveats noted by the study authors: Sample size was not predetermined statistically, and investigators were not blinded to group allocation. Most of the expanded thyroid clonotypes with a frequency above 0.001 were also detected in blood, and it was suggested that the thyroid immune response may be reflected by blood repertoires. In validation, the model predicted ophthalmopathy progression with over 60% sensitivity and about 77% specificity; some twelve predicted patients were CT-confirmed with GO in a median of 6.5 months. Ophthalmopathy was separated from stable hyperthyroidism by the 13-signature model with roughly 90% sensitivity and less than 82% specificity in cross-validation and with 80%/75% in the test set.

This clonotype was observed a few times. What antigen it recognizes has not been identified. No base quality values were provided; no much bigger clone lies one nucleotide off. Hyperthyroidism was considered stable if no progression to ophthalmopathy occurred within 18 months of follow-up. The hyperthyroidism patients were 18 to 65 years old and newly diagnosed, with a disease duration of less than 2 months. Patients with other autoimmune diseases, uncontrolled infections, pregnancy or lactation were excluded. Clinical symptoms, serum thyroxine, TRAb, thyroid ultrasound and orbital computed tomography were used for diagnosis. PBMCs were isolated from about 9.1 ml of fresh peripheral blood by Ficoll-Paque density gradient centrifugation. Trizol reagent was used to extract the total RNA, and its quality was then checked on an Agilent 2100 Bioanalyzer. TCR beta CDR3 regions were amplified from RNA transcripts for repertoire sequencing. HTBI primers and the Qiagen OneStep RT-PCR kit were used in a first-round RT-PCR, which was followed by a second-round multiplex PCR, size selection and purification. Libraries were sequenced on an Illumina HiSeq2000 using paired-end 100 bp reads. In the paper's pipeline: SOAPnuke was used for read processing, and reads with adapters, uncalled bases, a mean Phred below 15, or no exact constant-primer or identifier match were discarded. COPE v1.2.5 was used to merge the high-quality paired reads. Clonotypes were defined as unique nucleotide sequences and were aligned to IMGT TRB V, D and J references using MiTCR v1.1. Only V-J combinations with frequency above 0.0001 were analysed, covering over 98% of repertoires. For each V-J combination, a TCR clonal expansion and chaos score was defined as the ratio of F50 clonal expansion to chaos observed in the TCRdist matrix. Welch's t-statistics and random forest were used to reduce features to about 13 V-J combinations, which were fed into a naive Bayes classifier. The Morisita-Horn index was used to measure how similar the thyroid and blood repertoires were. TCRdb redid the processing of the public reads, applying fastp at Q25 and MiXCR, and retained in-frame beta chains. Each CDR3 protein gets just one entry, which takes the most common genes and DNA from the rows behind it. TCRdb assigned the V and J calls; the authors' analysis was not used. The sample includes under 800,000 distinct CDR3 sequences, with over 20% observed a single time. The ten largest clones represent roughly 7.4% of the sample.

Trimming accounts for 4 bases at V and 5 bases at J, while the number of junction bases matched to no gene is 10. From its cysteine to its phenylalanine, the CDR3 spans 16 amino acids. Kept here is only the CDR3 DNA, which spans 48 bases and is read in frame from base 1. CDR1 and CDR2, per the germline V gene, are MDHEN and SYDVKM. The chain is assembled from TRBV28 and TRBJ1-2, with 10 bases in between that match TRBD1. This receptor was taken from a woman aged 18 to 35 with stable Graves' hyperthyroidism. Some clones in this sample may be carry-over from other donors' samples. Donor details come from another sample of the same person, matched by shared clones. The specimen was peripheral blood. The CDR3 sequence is CASSSSRTGGGYGYTF. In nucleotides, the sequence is TGTGCCAGCAGTTCCTCGCGGACAGGGGGGGGTTATGGCTACACCTTC.